This T cell receptor beta chain is drawn from a study of OX40 agonist ivuxolimab in advanced cancers. Background on the study: Patients were dosed with the agonistic anti-OX40 (CD134) antibody ivuxolimab. Each dose-escalation patient presented with hepatocellular carcinoma, melanoma, renal cell or head and neck cancer. The study's findings and limits: Low normalized T-cell clonal expansion also characterized some of the nonresponders.

The method was immunoSEQ multiplex PCR; TCRdb's version includes in-frame clones alone and lacks a portion of them. Among about 38,000 clones listed, about three quarters were seen once. Germline V CDR1 and CDR2: SGHTA, FQGNSA. The CDR3 consists of 15 residues. V dropped 0 bases and J dropped 7 bases, with 15 bases sitting between them. The study sampled blood at baseline, cycle 4 day 1, and cycle 7 day 1. Comment on this clone: The antigen remains undetermined.

Material: CD4+ or CD8+ T cells sorted from blood, obtained in a trial of the OX40 agonist ivuxolimab. The receptor's source is an adult with an advanced solid tumor such as melanoma, head and neck, liver or kidney cancer. This chain joins TRBV7-2 and TRBJ1-1; D gene uncertain. The CDR3: CASSLAFAGSLEAFF. CDR3 DNA: TGTGCCAGCAGCTTAGCCTTTGCAGGCTCGCTTGAAGCTTTCTTT.